A selection of T cell receptor beta chains follows, all from one sample in a study of graft-versus-host responses after intestinal transplantation. TCRdb's table, derived via immunoSEQ multiplex PCR, lists solely in-frame clones and lacks some. There are about 9,600 clones in the sample; about 75% occur only once, and around 20% lies in the top ten. Here the sequenced sample was ileum tissue, taken about 470 days after intestinal transplantation. These receptors came from a human patient who received an intestinal transplant, so some T cells may come from the graft donor. Both conserved end residues are part of each CDR3. Each record gives: CDR3 DNA, CDR3 protein, V gene, J gene, clone size, CDR3 length, D gene. A D gene is named only where the DNA matches it firmly. Clone size is not always given. Where it is, it says once, few, many or a class for expanded clones.

CDR3 DNA: TGTGCCAGCCGAGTTGATAGCAATCAGCCCCAGCATTTT; CDR3 protein: CASRVDSNQPQHF; V gene: TRBV19; J gene: TRBJ1-5; clone size: -; CDR3 length: 13; D gene: -
CDR3 DNA: TGTGCCATCAGTGCTTCAGGGGGGAACACTGAAGCTTTCTTT; CDR3 protein: CAISASGGNTEAFF; V gene: TRBV10-3; J gene: TRBJ1-1; clone size: once; CDR3 length: 14; D gene: TRBD1
CDR3 DNA: TGCGCCAGCAGCTTGTTAGGGGACTCCTACGAGCAGTACTTC; CDR3 protein: CASSLLGDSYEQYF; V gene: TRBV5-1; J gene: TRBJ2-7; clone size: -; CDR3 length: 14; D gene: -
CDR3 DNA: TGCGCCAGCAGCTATTCCTACAATGAGCAGTTCTTC; CDR3 protein: CASSYSYNEQFF; V gene: TRBV5-1; J gene: TRBJ2-1; clone size: -; CDR3 length: 12; D gene: -
CDR3 DNA: TGCGCCAGCAGCTTGGGAGAGCCGGGACTAGCGGGGGCGATTTCCTACGAGCAGTACTTC; CDR3 protein: CASSLGEPGLAGAISYEQYF; V gene: TRBV5-1; J gene: TRBJ2-7; clone size: -; CDR3 length: 20; D gene: TRBD2
CDR3 DNA: TGTGCCAGCAGCAAGAGCCAAACCCCGGGTCTAAACACCATATATTTT; CDR3 protein: CASSKSQTPGLNTIYF; V gene: TRBV21-1; J gene: TRBJ1-3; clone size: few; CDR3 length: 16; D gene: -
CDR3 DNA: TGCGCCAGCAGCCAAGTAGCTAGCGGGGCTGACACAGATACGCAGTATTTT; CDR3 protein: CASSQVASGADTDTQYF; V gene: TRBV4-1; J gene: TRBJ2-3; clone size: -; CDR3 length: 17; D gene: TRBD2
CDR3 DNA: TGTGCCACCAGCCCCCGCGGGGGGAATGAGCAGTTCTTC; CDR3 protein: CATSPRGGNEQFF; V gene: TRBV15; J gene: TRBJ2-1; clone size: -; CDR3 length: 13; D gene: TRBD2
CDR3 DNA: TGTGCCACGGAAAACAGGGCGGATAGGCAGCCCCAGCATTTT; CDR3 protein: CATENRADRQPQHF; V gene: TRBV10-3; J gene: TRBJ1-5; clone size: -; CDR3 length: 14; D gene: -
CDR3 DNA: TGTGCCAGCAGCCTCCGGGGACAGGTGGGCGGGGAGCTGTTTTTT; CDR3 protein: CASSLRGQVGGELFF; V gene: TRBV2; J gene: TRBJ2-2; clone size: -; CDR3 length: 15; D gene: TRBD1
CDR3 DNA: TGTGCCAGCAGTTACACGGGGGGGCCCAACAATGAGCAGTTCTTC; CDR3 protein: CASSYTGGPNNEQFF; V gene: TRBV6-5; J gene: TRBJ2-1; clone size: -; CDR3 length: 15; D gene: TRBD2
CDR3 DNA: TGTGCATCTGCGGGGGCGGGCGAGCAGTACTTC; CDR3 protein: CASAGAGEQYF; V gene: TRBV7-9; J gene: TRBJ2-7; clone size: few; CDR3 length: 11; D gene: -
CDR3 DNA: TGTGCCAGCAGCCCTAGCGGGGGGCCGAACAATGAGCAGTTCTTC; CDR3 protein: CASSPSGGPNNEQFF; V gene: TRBV6-5; J gene: TRBJ2-1; clone size: -; CDR3 length: 15; D gene: TRBD2
CDR3 DNA: TGTGCCAGAAGCCGCCCACAGTTAGGCTATGGCTACACCTTC; CDR3 protein: CARSRPQLGYGYTF; V gene: TRBV5-4; J gene: TRBJ1-2; clone size: -; CDR3 length: 14; D gene: -
CDR3 DNA: TGTGCCAGCAGTTACCCCGCAAGGCCTAGCGGATGGAGCTCCTACGAGCAGTACTTC; CDR3 protein: CASSYPARPSGWSSYEQYF; V gene: TRBV28; J gene: TRBJ2-7; clone size: -; CDR3 length: 19; D gene: TRBD2
CDR3 DNA: TGCGCCAGCAGCCAAGCGTTCGTTGGGAACACCGGGGAGCTGTTTTTT; CDR3 protein: CASSQAFVGNTGELFF; V gene: TRBV4-1; J gene: TRBJ2-2; clone size: -; CDR3 length: 16; D gene: -
CDR3 DNA: TGTGCCAGCTCAGGTGGGACAGGGAAAAACATTCAGTACTTC; CDR3 protein: CASSGGTGKNIQYF; V gene: TRBV18; J gene: TRBJ2-4; clone size: -; CDR3 length: 14; D gene: TRBD1
CDR3 DNA: TGTGCCAGCCGACAGGGGATCTATGGCTACACCTTC; CDR3 protein: CASRQGIYGYTF; V gene: TRBV6-6; J gene: TRBJ1-2; clone size: -; CDR3 length: 12; D gene: TRBD1
CDR3 DNA: TGTGCCAGCAGTTACGACCAGGGGTCCTACGAGCAGTACTTC; CDR3 protein: CASSYDQGSYEQYF; V gene: TRBV6-5; J gene: TRBJ2-7; clone size: -; CDR3 length: 14; D gene: -
CDR3 DNA: TGTGCCAGCAACCCGGTGGGGGGAAGAGATACGCAGTATTTT; CDR3 protein: CASNPVGGRDTQYF; V gene: TRBV2; J gene: TRBJ2-3; clone size: -; CDR3 length: 14; D gene: -
CDR3 DNA: TGTGCCAGCAGTACAGGACCGAGCTATGGCTACACCTTC; CDR3 protein: CASSTGPSYGYTF; V gene: TRBV7-2; J gene: TRBJ1-2; clone size: -; CDR3 length: 13; D gene: -
CDR3 DNA: TGCGCCAGCAGCCAAGAGGGAGGGACAGGGACCCAGTTT; CDR3 protein: CASSQEGGTGTQF; V gene: TRBV4-1; J gene: TRBJ1-6; clone size: few; CDR3 length: 13; D gene: TRBD1
CDR3 DNA: TGTGCCAGCAGCTCCGGGACTGTTAACTATGGCTACACCTTC; CDR3 protein: CASSSGTVNYGYTF; V gene: TRBV9; J gene: TRBJ1-2; clone size: few; CDR3 length: 14; D gene: -
CDR3 DNA: TGTGCCAGCAGTTTAACGAGACAGGGGACCTCTTCCTATAATTCACCCCTCCGCTTT; CDR3 protein: CASSLTRQGTSSYNSPLRF; V gene: TRBV28; J gene: TRBJ1-6; clone size: once; CDR3 length: 19; D gene: TRBD1